Presented here are 20 T cell receptor beta chains from one specimen sequenced in a study of T cell responses to AZD1222 COVID-19 vaccine. The method was immunoSEQ multiplex PCR; TCRdb's version includes in-frame clones alone and lacks a portion of them. The data contain about 150,000 clones, roughly nine tenths of them seen just once; the ten biggest clones take up roughly 5%. Sequencing was performed on peripheral blood, taken on day 0 of MenACWY control vaccination. These TCRs come from an adult in good health.

The chain joins TRBV7-2 to TRBJ2-7; a weak D match, TRBD2 (6 bases). Germline CDR1 reads SGHTA; CDR2 reads FQGNSA. The V and J ends lost 1 base and 5 bases respectively, with 15 bases between them. The CDR3 extends over 15 amino acids. For the CDR3, the DNA is TGTGCCAGCAGCTTAGAGGCGGGGTGGGCCCACGAGCAGTACTTC. Translating gives CASSLEAGWAHEQYF.

The sample holds one count of this clone. V and J are TRBV9 and TRBJ2-2; D tentatively reads TRBD1 or TRBD2 (6 bases each). V lost 0 bases and J 5 bases, leaving 11 bases between the germline ends. Germline CDR1 SGDLS, CDR2 YYNGEE. This CDR3 has 15 amino acids. The CDR3 DNA reads as TGTGCCAGCAGCGTAGGGGGGGCCTTTACCGGGGAGCTGTTTTTT. Protein product: CASSVGGAFTGELFF.

CDR3 DNA: TGTGCCAGCAGCTTAGATCCCGAAGGGACTAATGGCTACACCTTC. This gives the protein CASSLDPEGTNGYTF. The genes are TRBV11-2 and TRBJ1-2, with a weak D call TRBD1 (5 bases). The V end lost 0 bases, the J end lost 6 bases, and 14 bases lay between the germline ends. The CDR3 runs 15 residues. Germline V lookup: CDR1 SGHAT, CDR2 FQNNGV.

This rearrangement joins TRBV9 to TRBJ2-7; the D gene is possibly TRBD2 (6 bases). The CDR3 is made up of 15 amino acids. Trimming removed 4 bases from V and 2 bases from J, with 16 bases in between. The germline V gene has CDR1 SGDLS and CDR2 YYNGEE. Here the CDR3 reads CASSPGGWGAYEQYF. As DNA, the CDR3 is TGTGCCAGCAGCCCGGGTGGATGGGGGGCCTACGAGCAGTACTTC.

This clone appeared once. The chain recombines TRBV7-9 with TRBJ1-5; D call uncertain. Per germline, CDR1 SEHNR and CDR2 FQNEAQ (reference sequence). The length of the CDR3 is 14 residues. V shed 5 bases and J shed 3 bases, with 11 bases lying between them. The CDR3 here is CASSGPGPNQPQHF. In DNA, the CDR3 is TGTGCCAGCAGCGGGCCGGGTCCCAATCAGCCCCAGCATTTT.

V usage is TRBV5-1 and J usage is TRBJ1-4, with a weak D call TRBD1 (6 bases). CDR3 size: 16 residues. CDR1 is SGHRS and CDR2 is YFSETQ in the germline V gene. V dropped 4 bases and J dropped 4 bases, with 17 bases sitting between them. The CDR3 spells CASSPRGGPGNEKLFF. The CDR3 DNA follows: TGCGCCAGCAGCCCCCGCGGGGGGCCGGGTAATGAAAAACTGTTTTTT.

The V gene is TRBV16, the J gene TRBJ1-2; no clear D. Germline V gene data show CDR1 as KGHSY and CDR2 as FQNENV. The length of the CDR3 is 15 residues. V was clipped by 5 bases and J by 2 bases, with 15 bases between them. The CDR3 DNA follows: TGTGCCAGCAGCGACCCCCTGTCCCGAAACTATGGCTACACCTTC. Translation gives CASSDPLSRNYGYTF.

The J gene is TRBJ2-3, the V gene TRBV3-1 (or the pseudogene TRBV3-2), with a possible D match to TRBD1 (5 bases). The CDR3 runs to 20 residues. The germline V gene encodes CDR1 LGHDT and CDR2 YNNKEL (reference sequence). Trimming left V 0 bases short and J 2 bases short, with 24 bases between. The CDR3 protein is CASSQETPRPYQGFTDTQYF. CDR3 sequence (DNA): TGTGCCAGCAGCCAAGAAACCCCACGCCCTTATCAGGGATTCACAGATACGCAGTATTTT.

In DNA, the CDR3 is TGCGCCAGCAGCTTGGGGGTAAGGGATCGTTTCACCTTC. It codes for CASSLGVRDRFTF. The chain combines TRBV5-1 with TRBJ1-2; D gene ambiguous. In germline, CDR1 is SGHRS, CDR2 YFSETQ. Between the trimmed V and J ends, which lost 0 bases and 13 bases, there was a span of 16 bases. The CDR3 runs to 13 residues. The whole variable domain, remainder taken from reference TRBV5-1 and TRBJ1-2, is KAGVTQTPRYLIKTRGQQVTLSCSPISGHRSVSWYQQTPGQGLQFLFEYFSETQRNKGNFPGRFSGRQFSNSRSEMNVSTLELGDSALYLCASSLGVRDRFTFGSGTRLTVV.

The V gene is TRBV29-1, the J gene TRBJ1-1; possible D gene TRBD1, 5 bases. Deletions cut 7 bases from V and 1 base from J, with 13 bases between. This CDR3 region has 13 residues. Germline CDR1 and CDR2: SQVTM and ANQGSEA. CDR3: CSASRGTNTEAFF. The CDR3, as DNA: TGCAGCGCCTCGCGGGGGACGAACACTGAAGCTTTCTTT.

The genes are TRBV6-5 and TRBJ2-7; D ambiguous. This CDR3 has 12 amino acids. V lost 4 bases and J lost 1, with 5 bases in between. The V gene's germline CDR1 is MNHEY and CDR2 SVGAGI. The CDR3 DNA reads TGTGCCAGCAGTTCCAGTTCCTACGAGCAGTACTTC. Translating it yields CASSSSSYEQYF.

This CDR3 is CSVASPTGGGGGEQFF. CDR3 nucleotides: TGCAGCGTTGCATCCCCTACAGGTGGGGGTGGGGGTGAGCAGTTCTTC. The chain carries TRBV29-1 and TRBJ2-1; the D call may be TRBD1 or TRBD2 (5 bases each). This CDR3 has 16 residues. Germline assignment: CDR1 SQVTM and CDR2 ANQGSEA. V was clipped by 4 bases and J by 9 bases, with 25 bases between them.

The chain employs TRBV27 and TRBJ2-7; a possible D gene is TRBD1 (5 bases). The V and J ends lost 5 bases and 2 bases respectively, with 25 bases between them. The CDR3 extends over 18 amino acids. Per germline, CDR1 MNHEY and CDR2 SMNVEV (reference sequence). In nucleotides, the CDR3 is TGTGCCAGCAGTCCCCTCCCCCGACAGACAAATGCAGCCTACGAGCAGTACGTC. Its protein product is CASSPLPRQTNAAYEQYV.

The chain combines TRBV19 with TRBJ2-7; no definite D call. The CDR3 loop spans 13 amino acids. Germline CDR1 and CDR2: LNHDA and SQIVND (reference sequence). V lost 3 bases to trimming and J lost 0 bases, with 6 bases between them. The CDR3: CASSISASYEQYF. DNA for the CDR3: TGTGCCAGTAGTATCAGCGCCTCCTACGAGCAGTACTTC.

Here the CDR3 DNA reads TGTGCCAGCTCACCACTTTGGGGATCGAACACCGGGGAGCTGTTTTTT. Encoded protein: CASSPLWGSNTGELFF. The chain combines TRBV18 with TRBJ2-2; no clear D. Trimming shortened V by 1 base and J by 0 bases, and 9 bases separated the two germline ends. Germline V gene data show CDR1 as KGHSH and CDR2 as LQKENI. CDR3 size: 16 residues.

DNA for the CDR3: TGTGCCATCAGTGAGTTCGGACAGGGGGCATCTGGGGCCAACGTCCTGACTTTC. It codes for CAISEFGQGASGANVLTF. The genes are TRBV10-3 and TRBJ2-6, with TRBD1 identical over 11 bases. Losses at the gene ends were 1 base for V and 1 base for J; bases not matched to a gene: 3. The CDR3 totals 18 residues. Germline-derived CDR1 and CDR2 are ENHRY and SYGVKD.

The chain carries TRBV28 and TRBJ1-2; TRBD1 might be the D (6 bases). This CDR3 has 15 residues. The germline V gene has CDR1 MDHEN and CDR2 SYDVKM. Trimming removed 5 bases at V and 6 bases at J, with 19 bases between. DNA of the CDR3: TGTGCCAGCAGTCGTGGGGCAAACAGGGTGGATGGCTACACCTTC. This gives the protein CASSRGANRVDGYTF.

This clone showed up just a few times. DNA of the CDR3: TGTGCCAGTACCCCGTCCCTTATAAAAGGGGGCTACGAGCAGTACGTC. Its protein is CASTPSLIKGGYEQYV. The genes are TRBV19 and TRBJ2-7, with D possibly TRBD1 on 6 matching bases. The CDR3 is 16 amino acids. Between the trimmed V and J ends, which lost 7 bases and 3 bases, there was a span of 22 bases. Looked up from germline, CDR1 is LNHDA and CDR2 is SQIVND (reference sequence).

The chain carries TRBV12-5 and TRBJ1-1, with D maybe TRBD1 (6 bases). From germline, CDR1 is LGHNT and CDR2 FRNRAP. With 6 bases removed from V and 2 bases from J, the gap between germline ends came to 13 bases. There are 14 residues in the CDR3. CDR3 residues: CASGGDKTNTEAFF. The DNA of the CDR3 is TGTGCTAGTGGGGGGGACAAGACAAACACTGAAGCTTTCTTT.

This chain connects TRBV6-5 to TRBJ2-5; D is uncertain. The germline CDR1 and CDR2 sequences are MNHEY and SVGAGI. Trimming removed 2 bases from V and 4 bases from J, with 17 bases in between. The CDR3 loop spans 16 amino acids. CDR3 amino acids: CASSYSPPPAGETQYF. The CDR3 DNA follows: TGTGCCAGCAGTTACAGCCCTCCCCCTGCCGGAGAGACCCAGTACTTC.